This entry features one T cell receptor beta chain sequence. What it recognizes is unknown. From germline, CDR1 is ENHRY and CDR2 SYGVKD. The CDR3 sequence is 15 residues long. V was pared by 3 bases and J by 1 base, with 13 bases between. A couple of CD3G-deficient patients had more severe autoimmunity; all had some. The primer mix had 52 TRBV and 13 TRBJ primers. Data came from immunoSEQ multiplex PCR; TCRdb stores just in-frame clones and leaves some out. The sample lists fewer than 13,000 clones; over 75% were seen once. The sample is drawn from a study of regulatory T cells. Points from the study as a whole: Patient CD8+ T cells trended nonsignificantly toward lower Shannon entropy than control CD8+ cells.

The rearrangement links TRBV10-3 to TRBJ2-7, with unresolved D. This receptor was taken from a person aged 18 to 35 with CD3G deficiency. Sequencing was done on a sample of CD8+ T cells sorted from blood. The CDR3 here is CAISEGHLISYEQYF. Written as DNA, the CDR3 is TGTGCCATCAGTGAAGGTCATCTGATTTCCTACGAGCAGTACTTC.